The 28 T cell receptor beta chains given below trace back to one sample, sequenced in a study of blood T cell repertoires in COVID-19 (TCRdb year 2020). Receptor libraries were prepared by the immunoSEQ multiplex PCR assay. In TCRdb, the immuneACCESS table is reduced to in-frame sequences with V and J assigned. These tables do not hold every clone; where another copy was compared, an unresolved V gene accounts for under half, and the others remain unexplained. For this sample there are approximately 54,000 clones; about 86% appear just once. The ten biggest clones cover under 4.5% of the sample. The source material was peripheral blood. The source of these receptors is a man aged 50 to 59 with acute or convalescent COVID-19.

The chain recombines TRBV5-1 with TRBJ2-3; possible D gene TRBD2, 6 bases. The CDR3 has 12 residues. V was cut by 3 bases and J by 5 bases, with 7 bases left in between. Germline V gene sequence: CDR1 SGHRS, CDR2 YFSETQ. CDR3 loop: CASSWGEDTQYF. The DNA for the CDR3 is TGCGCCAGCAGCTGGGGGGAAGATACGCAGTATTTT. The whole variable domain, remainder taken from reference TRBV5-1 and TRBJ2-3, is KAGVTQTPRYLIKTRGQQVTLSCSPISGHRSVSWYQQTPGQGLQFLFEYFSETQRNKGNFPGRFSGRQFSNSRSEMNVSTLELGDSALYLCASSWGEDTQYFGPGTRLTVL.

V and J are TRBV30 and TRBJ2-5; D is perhaps TRBD2 (6 bases). Deletions cut 1 base from V and 1 base from J, with 10 bases between. The CDR3 runs to 14 residues. Germline V gives CDR1 GTSNPN, CDR2 SVGIG (reference sequence). The CDR3 here is CAWSASGSQETQYF. The CDR3 DNA reads as TGTGCCTGGAGTGCGTCCGGGAGCCAAGAGACCCAGTACTTC.

V gene TRBV20-1 combines with J gene TRBJ1-2, with D unresolved. CDR1 is DFQATT and CDR2 is SNEGSKA in the germline V gene (reference sequence). Trimming took 2 bases from V and 5 from J, leaving 6 bases between them. CDR3 length: 11 amino acids. In DNA, the CDR3 is TGCAGTGCTAGACGGGAATATGGCTACACCTTC. Protein product: CSARREYGYTF.

The J gene is TRBJ2-1, the V gene TRBV19; 8 bases match TRBD2. V was pared by 5 bases and J by 4 bases, with 7 bases of the junction left unmatched. Germline assignment: CDR1 LNHDA and CDR2 SQIVND (reference sequence). The CDR3 has 15 amino acids. CDR3 sequence reads: CASSLAGGRYNEQFF. The CDR3 bases are TGTGCCAGTAGTCTGGCGGGGGGCCGATACAATGAGCAGTTCTTC.

The genes are TRBV30 and TRBJ2-7; 10 bases line up with TRBD1. In germline, CDR1 is GTSNPN, CDR2 SVGIG (reference sequence). V lost 7 bases and J lost 5; bases outside the gene matches: 11. The CDR3 sequence is 14 residues long. CDR3 loop: CASEPDRGLHEQYF. The DNA of the CDR3 is TGTGCCTCCGAACCCGACAGGGGGCTACACGAGCAGTACTTC.

The J gene is TRBJ1-4, the V gene TRBV10-3; TRBD1 might be the D (5 bases). CDR3 length equals 14 residues. The germline V gene has CDR1 ENHRY and CDR2 SYGVKD. V was trimmed by 10 bases and J by 1 base, leaving 13 bases between them. The CDR3 DNA follows: TGTGCCACCAGGGAGGGGCTAACTAATGAAAAACTGTTTTTT. It specifies CATREGLTNEKLFF.

The chain's CDR3 is CATSDPSGTGGPYGYTF. As DNA, the CDR3 is TGTGCCACCAGTGATCCCTCCGGGACAGGGGGCCCTTATGGCTACACCTTC. The chain links TRBV24-1 to TRBJ1-2; 12 bases fit TRBD1. Per the germline V gene, CDR1 is KGHDR and CDR2 is SFDVKD. CDR3 length: 17 residues. The V and J ends lost 3 bases and 5 bases, in that order; junction bases with no gene match: 9.

For this clone: An end of the junction does not agree with germline; a read error may underlie this. The V gene is TRBV3-1 (or the pseudogene TRBV3-2), the J gene TRBJ2-7, with 10 bases fitting TRBD1. CDR1 and CDR2 from the germline V gene are LGHDT and YNNKEL (reference sequence). The CDR3 runs to 12 residues. CDR3 sequence reads: CASSQAGTGERF. The CDR3 DNA sequence: TGTGCCAGCAGCCAAGCTGGGACAGGGGAACGCTTC.

This chain uses TRBV7-8 with TRBJ1-5; TRBD1 agrees at 7 bases. V gave up 4 bases and J gave up 10 bases; unmatched junction bases: 7. Germline V gene sequence: CDR1 SGHVS, CDR2 FQNEAQ. The CDR3 has 13 residues. Written as DNA, the CDR3 is TGTGCCAGCAGCTACGAAGGGGACAGTCCCCAGCATTTT. It encodes CASSYEGDSPQHF.

This clone was seen a single time. The chain links TRBV6-5 to TRBJ1-2; possibly TRBD1 for D (6 bases). V lost 6 bases to trimming and J lost 0 bases, with 8 bases between them. CDR3 length: 13 residues. Germline V gene sequence: CDR1 MNHEY, CDR2 SVGAGI. The CDR3 bases are TGTGCCAGCAGAGGACAGTCTAACTATGGCTACACCTTC. Translating gives CASRGQSNYGYTF.

This chain joins TRBV9 and TRBJ1-6; the match to TRBD1 covers 8 bases. This CDR3 is built from 16 residues. The J segment lost 10 bases and the V segment lost 4 bases, leaving 13 bases of the junction unmatched. Germline CDR1 reads SGDLS; CDR2 reads YYNGEE. The CDR3 nucleotides are TGTGCCAGCAGCCTGTTCCCAGGACAGGGTGACTCACCCCTCCACTTT. Encoded protein: CASSLFPGQGDSPLHF. Full variable domain (remainder filled in from reference TRBV9 and TRBJ1-6): DSGVTQTPKHLITATGQRVTLRCSPRSGDLSVYWYQQSLDQGLQFLIQYYNGEERAKGNILERFSAQQFPDLHSELNLSSLELGDSALYFCASSLFPGQGDSPLHFGNGTRLTVT.

This clone came up a few times. This chain links TRBV9 with TRBJ2-1; possibly TRBD1 for D (5 bases). CDR3 length: 15 residues. CDR1 is SGDLS, CDR2 YYNGEE, per germline. Deletions cut 2 bases from V and 0 bases from J, with 9 bases between. CDR3 sequence reads: CASSVGLTSYNEQFF. The DNA of the CDR3 is TGTGCCAGCAGCGTGGGGCTTACCTCCTACAATGAGCAGTTCTTC. The complete variable domain, with remaining parts taken from reference TRBV9 and TRBJ2-1, reads DSGVTQTPKHLITATGQRVTLRCSPRSGDLSVYWYQQSLDQGLQFLIQYYNGEERAKGNILERFSAQQFPDLHSELNLSSLELGDSALYFCASSVGLTSYNEQFFGPGTRLTVL.

Only one count was recorded for this clone. The chain joins TRBV7-9 to TRBJ1-1; D not certain. The CDR3 length is 12 residues. Germline V gene sequence: CDR1 SEHNR, CDR2 FQNEAQ (reference sequence). V gave up 5 bases and J gave up 4 bases, with 8 bases separating them. CDR3 region: CASSPEVTEAFF. CDR3 sequence (DNA): TGTGCCAGCAGCCCCGAGGTCACTGAAGCTTTCTTT.

The V gene is TRBV6-4, the J gene TRBJ2-2, with D possibly TRBD2 on 6 matching bases. V was cut by 2 bases and J by 4 bases, with 14 bases left in between. CDR1 is MRHNA and CDR2 is SNTAGT in the germline V gene. CDR3 length equals 16 residues. CDR3 protein: CASSDRQGGVTGELFF. CDR3 nucleotides: TGTGCCAGCAGTGACCGCCAAGGAGGGGTCACCGGGGAGCTGTTTTTT.

The genes are TRBV28 and TRBJ2-5; 8 bases align to TRBD1. The J segment lost 5 bases and the V segment lost 5 bases, leaving 7 bases of the junction unmatched. Germline V gives CDR1 MDHEN, CDR2 SYDVKM. This CDR3 contains 14 residues. Here the CDR3 reads CASSINRGWETQYF. CDR3 bases: TGTGCCAGCAGTATTAACAGGGGGTGGGAGACCCAGTACTTC.

This chain joins TRBV11-3 and TRBJ2-7; 9 nucleotides line up with TRBD1. This CDR3 is 18 amino acids long. The germline V gene encodes CDR1 SGHNT and CDR2 YENEEA. Trimming cost V 5 bases and J 2 bases; bases outside gene matches: 16. CDR3 loop: CASSPEGQGLSLTYEQYF. DNA of the CDR3: TGTGCCAGCAGCCCGGAGGGACAGGGACTATCTCTTACCTACGAGCAGTACTTC.

V and J are TRBV11-2 and TRBJ1-2; D is undetermined. With 5 bases removed from V and 8 bases from J, the gap between germline ends came to 15 bases. Germline CDR1 is SGHAT and CDR2 is FQNNGV. The CDR3 has 13 amino acids. CDR3 in amino acids: CASSPDNQRGYTF. CDR3 sequence (DNA): TGTGCCAGCAGCCCCGACAACCAACGGGGCTACACCTTC.

Here the CDR3 DNA reads TGTGCCAGCAGTCAAACAGGGCCGAGCTCTGGAAACACCATATATTTT. This gives the protein CASSQTGPSSGNTIYF. The chain uses TRBV6-6 and TRBJ1-3, with D possibly TRBD1 on 6 matching bases. Germline lookup yields CDR1 MNHNY and CDR2 SVGAGI (reference sequence). This CDR3 has 16 residues. The V end lost 5 bases, the J end lost 0 bases, and 14 bases lay between the germline ends.

The V call is TRBV5-4, the J call TRBJ2-1, with 11 nucleotides matching TRBD2. V lost 4 bases to trimming and J lost 3 bases; unmatched junction nucleotides: 6. CDR1 is SGHNT, CDR2 YYREEE, per germline (reference sequence). This CDR3 contains 16 residues. CDR3 bases: TGTGCCAGCAGCGGAGGACTAGCGGGCTACTACAATGAGCAGTTCTTC. This sequence encodes CASSGGLAGYYNEQFF.

The chain combines TRBV13 with TRBJ1-2; 8 bases align to TRBD1. Germline V gene lookup returns CDR1 PRHDT and CDR2 FYEKMQ (reference sequence). The CDR3 sequence is 15 residues long. The trim removed 5 bases at V and 1 base at J, leaving 6 bases unmatched. CDR3 coding DNA: TGTGCCAGCAGCCCGGGACAGGACATTAACTATGGCTACACCTTC. This encodes CASSPGQDINYGYTF.

J is TRBJ2-5 and V is TRBV6-1, with 8 bases lining up with TRBD2. The trim removed 7 bases at V and 4 bases at J, leaving 8 bases unmatched. CDR3 length: 14 residues. Germline assignment: CDR1 MNHNS and CDR2 SASEGT. The CDR3 coding sequence is TGTGCCAGCAATGGAGCGGGAGTTCGAGAGACCCAGTACTTC. The encoded protein is CASNGAGVRETQYF.

This chain connects TRBV10-3 to TRBJ2-5; 8 positions agree with TRBD2. After removal of 0 bases from V and 1 base from J, the junction contained 13 bases not matched to a gene. Germline CDR1 and CDR2: ENHRY and SYGVKD. This CDR3 has 19 amino acids. CDR3 bases: TGTGCCATCAGTGAGTCGAGCGGGGGCATGGGGAGTACCCAAGAGACCCAGTACTTC. Protein sequence: CAISESSGGMGSTQETQYF.

The V and J genes are TRBV6-5 and TRBJ1-2, with D unclear. The CDR3 extends over 15 amino acids. Trimming took off 5 bases at V and 6 bases at J, with 19 bases between the two ends. Germline V lookup: CDR1 MNHEY, CDR2 SVGAGI. CDR3 nucleotides: TGTGCCAGCAGTCCAGCCGCGGGCAGCCTGAATGGCTACACCTTC. Amino acids: CASSPAAGSLNGYTF.

The chain employs TRBV30 and TRBJ1-2, with D unresolved. Germline CDR1 reads GTSNPN; CDR2 reads SVGIG (reference sequence). The CDR3 is made up of 11 amino acids. Trimming cost V 2 bases and J 6 bases, with 7 bases left between them. The CDR3 sequence is CAWSFQNGYTF. DNA for the CDR3: TGTGCCTGGAGTTTTCAGAATGGCTACACCTTC.

This clone appeared a single time. The rearrangement links TRBV18 to TRBJ1-5, with no clear D. Germline V gene lookup returns CDR1 KGHSH and CDR2 LQKENI. Trimming left V 0 bases short and J 4 bases short, with 7 bases between. The CDR3 loop spans 14 amino acids. The CDR3 region has the DNA TGTGCCAGCTCACCACCGGGAGGGAATCAGCCCCAGCATTTT. Residues: CASSPPGGNQPQHF.

The rearrangement links TRBV7-9 to TRBJ2-7; 7 bases map to TRBD2. J gave up 0 bases and V 5 bases, and 10 bases lay outside the gene matches. The CDR3 is 16 residues long. Germline assignment: CDR1 SEHNR and CDR2 FQNEAQ (reference sequence). CDR3 DNA: TGTGCCAGCAGCGCCGGACTAGACTATAGCTCCTACGAGCAGTACTTC. It yields the protein CASSAGLDYSSYEQYF.

The CDR3 sequence is CASSLNRTSGCYEQYF. CDR3 coding DNA: TGTGCCAGCAGCCTAAACAGGACTAGCGGGTGCTACGAGCAGTACTTC. The chain links TRBV3-1 (or the pseudogene TRBV3-2) to TRBJ2-7; 11 bases map to TRBD2. V lost 4 bases and J lost 3; bases outside the gene matches: 8. Germline V gene lookup returns CDR1 LGHDT and CDR2 YNNKEL (reference sequence). The CDR3 covers 16 residues.

DNA for the CDR3: TGTGCCAGTAGTCCCCAGGGGGCCAGGAGCAATCAGCCCCAGCATTTT. Its translation is CASSPQGARSNQPQHF. The chain combines TRBV19 with TRBJ1-5; 8 bases are shared with TRBD1. The CDR3 sequence is 16 residues long. V lost 5 bases to trimming and J lost 1 base; unmatched junction nucleotides: 7. Per the germline V gene, CDR1 is LNHDA and CDR2 is SQIVND (reference sequence).